The 26 T cell receptor beta chains presented below share a single source sample, sequenced in a study of blood T cell repertoires in COVID-19. Sequencing used immunoSEQ multiplex PCR; TCRdb keeps in-frame clones, though not all of them. The sample has around 190,000 clones; about nine tenths are singletons. The sample comprised peripheral blood. These receptor sequences come from a man younger than 35 with active or convalescent COVID-19.

The V call is TRBV5-4, the J call TRBJ2-7, with 10 bases matching TRBD1. Trimming at V came to 5 bases and at J to 1 base, leaving 3 bases not matched to a gene. Germline lookup yields CDR1 SGHNT and CDR2 YYREEE (reference sequence). CDR3 size: 14 residues. The CDR3 protein is CASSTDRGSYEQYF. CDR3 sequence (DNA): TGTGCCAGCAGTACGGACAGGGGGTCCTACGAGCAGTACTTC.

DNA of the CDR3: TGTGCCAGCAACGGACAGGGAACAGGGGAGCTGTTTTTT. Translated: CASNGQGTGELFF. V and J are TRBV27 and TRBJ2-2; 8 nucleotides agree with TRBD1. Germline values: CDR1 MNHEY, CDR2 SMNVEV (reference sequence). CDR3 length: 13 residues. V trimming: 7 bases; J trimming: 8 bases; junction bases outside the gene matches: 6.

This clone was counted once. This sequence joins TRBV3-1 (or the pseudogene TRBV3-2) and TRBJ2-5; 12 bases are shared with TRBD2. V was clipped by 5 bases and J by 7 bases; unmatched bases: 8. The CDR3 is made up of 15 amino acids. Germline assignment: CDR1 LGHDT and CDR2 YNNKEL (reference sequence). CDR3 amino acids: CASSSLAGGHLTQYF. CDR3 DNA: TGTGCCAGCAGCTCCCTAGCGGGAGGGCACCTGACCCAGTACTTC.

The V and J genes are TRBV28 and TRBJ2-3, with no clear D. V was shortened by 6 bases and J by 5 bases, with 3 bases between the two germline ends. Per germline, CDR1 MDHEN and CDR2 SYDVKM. The CDR3 has 10 amino acids. The CDR3 protein is CASSGDTQYF. The CDR3 DNA sequence: TGTGCCAGCAGCGGAGATACGCAGTATTTT.

V and J are TRBV7-3 and TRBJ2-3; 9 bases line up with TRBD2. Germline loops: CDR1 SGHTA, CDR2 FQGTGA. The junction had 2 bases not matched to a gene; V was cut back by 2 bases and J by 5 bases. CDR3 length: 14 amino acids. DNA of the CDR3: TGTGCCAGCAGCTTAGGCGGGAGGGTAGATACGCAGTATTTT. Translating gives CASSLGGRVDTQYF.

The V gene is TRBV10-3, the J gene TRBJ1-5; no reliable D call. Germline CDR1 is ENHRY and CDR2 is SYGVKD. V lost 3 bases and J lost 2, with 8 bases in between. The CDR3 has 14 amino acids. CDR3 in amino acids: CAISDPSGNQPQHF. The CDR3 DNA sequence: TGTGCCATCAGTGATCCTTCAGGCAATCAGCCCCAGCATTTT.

The chain has TRBV10-2 and TRBJ1-2, with 7 bases identical to TRBD1. Trimming cost V 5 bases and J 5 bases; bases outside gene matches: 8. The CDR3 is 14 residues long. Germline lookup yields CDR1 WSHSY and CDR2 SAAADI. The CDR3 reads CASSLDREYYGYTF. The CDR3 DNA reads as TGCGCCAGCAGTCTAGACAGGGAGTATTATGGCTACACCTTC.

The chain couples TRBV5-1 to TRBJ2-7; 7 bases are shared with TRBD1. The CDR3 extends over 15 amino acids. Trimming removed 2 bases from V and 2 bases from J; junction bases left unmatched: 7. Germline assignment: CDR1 SGHRS and CDR2 YFSETQ. The CDR3 coding sequence is TGCGCCAGCAGCTTTACCACAGGGGAAACCTACGAGCAGTACTTC. Its translation: CASSFTTGETYEQYF.

The chain is built from TRBV15 and TRBJ1-2; no definite D call. Germline CDR1 reads LNHNV; CDR2 reads YYDKDF (reference sequence). The V gene lost 3 bases and the J gene lost 8 bases, with 19 bases spanning the gap. The length of the CDR3 is 15 residues. DNA for the CDR3: TGTGCCACCAGCAGGGAGTTGGCCAGTCCGGAGGGCTACACCTTC. Its protein product is CATSRELASPEGYTF.

The chain uses TRBV24-1 and TRBJ2-7; possibly TRBD2 for D (7 bases). The CDR3 is 14 residues long. The germline V and J ends were trimmed by 4 bases and 6 bases, with 15 bases remaining between them. Looked up from germline, CDR1 is KGHDR and CDR2 is SFDVKD. Written as DNA, the CDR3 is TGTGCCACCAGTGAGGGGGGGCCGGGGAGCGAGCAGTACTTC. Protein sequence: CATSEGGPGSEQYF.

In DNA form, the CDR3 reads TGTGCCAGCATCGCCAACGGACAGGGGAATGAGCAGTTCTTC. It codes for CASIANGQGNEQFF. V and J are TRBV5-6 and TRBJ2-1; TRBD1 matches 9 bases. After removal of 6 bases from V and 7 bases from J, the junction contained 8 bases not matched to a gene. Germline loops: CDR1 SGHDT, CDR2 YYEEEE. There are 14 residues in the CDR3.

Turning to this clone: This CDR3 is also generated by other DNA sequences in the sample. The gene calls are TRBV30 and TRBJ2-7; the D gene is possibly TRBD1 (6 bases). Germline CDR1 GTSNPN, CDR2 SVGIG (reference sequence). The germline V and J ends were trimmed by 0 bases and 4 bases, with 7 bases remaining between them. The CDR3 covers 12 residues. CDR3 residues: CAWSVQGYEQYF. In nucleotides, the CDR3 is TGTGCCTGGAGTGTACAGGGTTACGAGCAGTACTTC.

The chain carries TRBV19 and TRBJ1-3; D might be TRBD1 (6 bases). CDR3 length equals 17 residues. Trimming took off 6 bases at V and 0 bases at J, with 18 bases between the two ends. Germline CDR1 reads LNHDA; CDR2 reads SQIVND (reference sequence). This CDR3 reads CASRPNPGTFSGNTIYF. The CDR3 DNA reads as TGTGCCAGTAGACCTAACCCGGGGACATTCTCTGGAAACACCATATATTTT.

This chain uses TRBV15 with TRBJ2-2; 11 nucleotides match TRBD2. With 1 base clipped from V and 4 bases from J, the junction kept 8 bases outside the gene matches. Germline V CDR1 and CDR2: LNHNV, YYDKDF (reference sequence). CDR3 length: 18 residues. The chain's CDR3 is CATSRASGLAGITGELFF. The CDR3 DNA sequence: TGTGCCACCAGCAGAGCGTCCGGACTAGCGGGTATCACCGGGGAGCTGTTTTTT.

The chain has TRBV7-3 and TRBJ1-2; possibly TRBD1 for D (5 bases). CDR1 SGHTA and CDR2 FQGTGA come from the germline V gene. CDR3 length equals 13 residues. Trimming left V 5 bases short and J 4 bases short, with 11 bases between. As DNA, the CDR3 is TGTGCCAGCAGCCCTCAGCAGGGCTATGGCTACACCTTC. As protein: CASSPQQGYGYTF.

This CDR3 reads CASSPPLGQVESNQPQHF. In DNA form, the CDR3 reads TGTGCCAGCAGCCCCCCGCTGGGACAGGTTGAGAGCAATCAGCCCCAGCATTTT. The chain combines TRBV9 with TRBJ1-5, with 8 bases identical to TRBD1. This CDR3 contains 18 residues. Germline V gives CDR1 SGDLS, CDR2 YYNGEE. The V gene end was trimmed by 4 bases and the J gene end by 1 base; junction bases not matched to a gene: 13.

This chain connects TRBV4-1 to TRBJ2-7, with D possibly being TRBD2 (7 bases). Trimming cost V 4 bases and J 6 bases, with 13 bases left between them. CDR1 and CDR2 from the germline V gene are MGHRA and YSYEKL. The CDR3 has 13 amino acids. DNA for the CDR3: TGCGCCAGCAGCCTAGGGGGAGGGGGCGAGCAGTACTTC. Encoded protein: CASSLGGGGEQYF.

The V and J genes are TRBV19 and TRBJ2-3, with TRBD1 as a possible D gene (5 bases). Germline-derived CDR1 and CDR2 are LNHDA and SQIVND (reference sequence). Trimming took off 8 bases at V and 4 bases at J, with 19 bases between the two ends. The CDR3 is 15 residues long. The CDR3 sequence is CASGKGLDDSDTQYF. The CDR3 bases are TGTGCCAGTGGTAAGGGGCTAGACGACTCAGATACGCAGTATTTT.

The chain couples TRBV19 to TRBJ2-1, with D perhaps TRBD2 (5 bases). The CDR3 contains 16 residues. V lost 4 bases, J lost 9 bases, and 22 bases lay in between. The germline V gene encodes CDR1 LNHDA and CDR2 SQIVND (reference sequence). The CDR3 bases are TGTGCCAGTAGTAAGGGTACTAGTAGCTTCTTTGGTGAGCAGTTCTTC. Its protein product is CASSKGTSSFFGEQFF.

This clone was observed a handful of times. The CDR3 loop reads CAWSAGQNYQPQHF. The CDR3 DNA follows: TGTGCCTGGAGTGCCGGACAGAATTATCAGCCCCAGCATTTT. The chain has TRBV30 and TRBJ1-5, with a tentative D call TRBD1 (6 bases). V shed 1 base and J shed 5 bases, with 12 bases lying between them. The CDR3 loop spans 14 amino acids. Germline CDR1 and CDR2: GTSNPN and SVGIG (reference sequence).

This clone was seen just once. The chain has TRBV5-1 and TRBJ1-2; TRBD1 is a possible D gene (6 bases). The V gene's germline CDR1 is SGHRS and CDR2 YFSETQ. V was cut by 1 base and J by 3 bases, with 19 bases left in between. The CDR3 runs to 17 residues. The CDR3, as DNA: TGCGCCAGCAGCTTGAGTTTTTTTCGGACAGCGCACTATGGCTACACCTTC. The encoded protein is CASSLSFFRTAHYGYTF.

In nucleotides, the CDR3 is TGTGCTAGTGGTTTGGGACAGGGGGCTTTTTACGATGAAAAACTGTTTTTT. Translating it yields CASGLGQGAFYDEKLFF. The chain couples TRBV12-5 to TRBJ1-4, with 10 bases fitting TRBD1. This CDR3 contains 17 residues. Germline trimming cut 1 base from V and 6 bases from J; bases unmatched to any gene: 8. Germline V lookup: CDR1 LGHNT, CDR2 FRNRAP.

The chain has TRBV19 and TRBJ1-1, with D unclear. The CDR3 length is 15 residues. The germline gives CDR1 LNHDA, CDR2 SQIVND (reference sequence). V was cut by 3 bases and J by 4 bases, with 15 bases left in between. DNA of the CDR3: TGTGCCAGTAGTATGTGGAGCGACCCCTTCACTGAAGCTTTCTTT. Amino acids: CASSMWSDPFTEAFF.

The rearrangement links TRBV29-1 to TRBJ1-2; perhaps TRBD1 as D (5 bases). The V gene's germline CDR1 is SQVTM and CDR2 ANQGSEA. Trimming pared 3 bases from V and 6 bases from J, leaving 14 bases between. The CDR3 length is 13 residues. CDR3 sequence: CSVDASQGHGYTF. CDR3 nucleotides: TGCAGCGTTGATGCTTCTCAGGGCCATGGCTACACCTTC.

The CDR3 loop is CASSSRRNRDETQYF. The CDR3 DNA sequence: TGTGCCAGCAGTTCACGACGTAACAGGGACGAGACCCAGTACTTC. This chain uses TRBV5-4 with TRBJ2-5; TRBD1 is a possible D gene (6 bases). This CDR3 is built from 15 residues. CDR1 SGHNT and CDR2 YYREEE come from the germline V gene (reference sequence). Trimming took 5 bases from V and 5 from J, leaving 19 bases between them.

The chain carries TRBV5-4 and TRBJ2-3; 9 bases match TRBD1. CDR1 and CDR2 from the germline V gene are SGHNT and YYREEE (reference sequence). The CDR3 totals 14 residues. The trim removed 3 bases at V and 8 bases at J, leaving 7 bases unmatched. CDR3 loop: CASSWTGEKGTQYF. In DNA, the CDR3 is TGTGCCAGCAGCTGGACAGGGGAAAAGGGTACGCAGTATTTT.